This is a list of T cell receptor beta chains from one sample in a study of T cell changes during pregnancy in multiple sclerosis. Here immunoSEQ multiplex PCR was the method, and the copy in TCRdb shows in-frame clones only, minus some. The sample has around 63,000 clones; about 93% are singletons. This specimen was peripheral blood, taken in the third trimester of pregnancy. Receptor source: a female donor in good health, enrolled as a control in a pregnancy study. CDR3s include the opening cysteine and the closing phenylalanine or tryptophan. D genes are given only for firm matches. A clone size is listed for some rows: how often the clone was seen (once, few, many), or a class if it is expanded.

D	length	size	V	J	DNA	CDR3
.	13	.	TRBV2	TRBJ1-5	TGTGCCAGCATCGAGGACTCTGGACAGCCCCAGCATTTT	CASIEDSGQPQHF
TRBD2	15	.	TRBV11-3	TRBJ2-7	TGTGCCAGCAGCACCGGGGGGGCGAGTTACTACGAGCAGTACTTC	CASSTGGASYYEQYF
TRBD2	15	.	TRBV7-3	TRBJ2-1	TGTGCCGGCAGCTTACTAGCGGGAGCCAGCAATGAGCAGTTCTTC	CAGSLLAGASNEQFF
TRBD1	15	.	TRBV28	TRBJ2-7	TGTGCCAGCAGTTTATTTAGGGACAGGGTAGATACGCAGTACTTC	CASSLFRDRVDTQYF
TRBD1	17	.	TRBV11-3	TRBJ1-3	TGTGCCAGCAGCTTAGTCTTCTCCGGGACAGGGGCCTTTTCTCAGTATTTT	CASSLVFSGTGAFSQYF
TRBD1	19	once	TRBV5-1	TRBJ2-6	TGCGCCAGCAGCTTGGGTTATGGGACAGCTAGCTCTGGGGCCAACGTCCTGACTTTC	CASSLGYGTASSGANVLTF
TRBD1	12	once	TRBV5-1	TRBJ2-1	TGCGCCAGCAGCACAGGGGCGAATGAGCAGTTCTTC	CASSTGANEQFF
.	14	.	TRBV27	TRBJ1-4	TGTGCCAGCAGTTTATCCAGGGCCGACGAAAAACTGTTTTTT	CASSLSRADEKLFF
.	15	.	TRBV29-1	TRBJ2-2	TGCAGCGTTGAGTCGACATTTCCGAACACCGGGGAGCTGTTTTTT	CSVESTFPNTGELFF
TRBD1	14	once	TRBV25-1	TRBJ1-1	TGTGCCAGCAGTCCCCGGGACAGGGGCCGTGAAGCTTTCTTT	CASSPRDRGREAFF
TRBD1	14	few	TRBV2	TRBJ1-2	TGTGCCAGCAGTGGACAGGGGAGCAACTATGGCTACACCTTC	CASSGQGSNYGYTF
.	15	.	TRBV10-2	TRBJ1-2	TGCGCCTCCGACCCGGGCAGGGTAGGAAACTATGGCTACACCTTC	CASDPGRVGNYGYTF
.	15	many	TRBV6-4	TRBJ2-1	TGTGCCAGCAGTGACTCTAGCGGCTCCTACAATGAGCAGTTCTTC	CASSDSSGSYNEQFF
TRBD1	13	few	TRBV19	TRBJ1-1	TGTGCCAGTAGTATGGACAGGGGGACTGAAGCTTTCTTT	CASSMDRGTEAFF
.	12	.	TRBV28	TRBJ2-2	TGTGCCAGCAGTGTTCAGGCCGGGGAGCTGTTTTTT	CASSVQAGELFF
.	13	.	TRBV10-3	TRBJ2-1	TGTGCCATCAGTGATTTCCGCGACAATGAGCAGTTCTTC	CAISDFRDNEQFF
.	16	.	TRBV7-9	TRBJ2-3	TGTGCCAGCAGCTTAGAACTAGCTCCTAGCACAGATACGCAGTATTTT	CASSLELAPSTDTQYF
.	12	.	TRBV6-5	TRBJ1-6	TGTGCCAGCAGCCCTAACAGGGCCCCCCTCCACTTT	CASSPNRAPLHF
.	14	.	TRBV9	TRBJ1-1	TGTGCCAGCAGCGCTGGGACTTTGAGCACTGAAGCTTTCTTT	CASSAGTLSTEAFF
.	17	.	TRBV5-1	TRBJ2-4	TGCGCCAGCAGCTTTACTTACAGGGACATTTTCAAAAACATTCAGTACTTC	CASSFTYRDIFKNIQYF
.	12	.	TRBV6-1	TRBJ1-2	TGTGCCAGCAGGAGTCCCGGTTGGGGCTACACCTTC	CASRSPGWGYTF
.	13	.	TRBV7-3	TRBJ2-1	TGTGCCAGCAGCTTGGGGCAATACAATGAGCAGTTCTTC	CASSLGQYNEQFF
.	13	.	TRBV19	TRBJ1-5	TGTGCCAGTTCCAGGGGTAGCAATCAGCCCCAGCATTTT	CASSRGSNQPQHF
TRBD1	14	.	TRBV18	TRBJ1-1	TGTGCCAGCTCGTTACAGGGGGCAGAGAGTGAAGCTTTCTTT	CASSLQGAESEAFF
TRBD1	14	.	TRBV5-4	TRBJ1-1	TGTGCCAGCAGATACGACAGGGGAAGCACTGAAGCTTTCTTT	CASRYDRGSTEAFF